Sequencing of this T cell receptor beta chain was carried out in a study of PD-1 blockade in classical Hodgkin lymphoma (TCRdb year 2020). Study-level background: Nivolumab dosing was 3 mg/kg intravenously every 2 weeks, continuing until either disease progression or unacceptable toxicity. The study used CyTOF and TCR beta sequencing to define a peripheral blood immune signature of response to PD-1 blockade in classical Hodgkin lymphoma.

Genomic DNA was isolated using the Qiagen DNeasy kit from unsorted PBMCs as well as from negatively selected CD4+ and CD8+ fractions. TCR beta CDR3 regions were subjected to amplification by immunoSEQ multiplex PCR with primers that anneal to V and J segments. A synthetic immune receptor repertoire was used to minimize amplification bias, and any residual bias was removed computationally once sequencing was done. The study's processing was this. Custom Python scripts were used to quantify repertoire diversity as the Shannon entropy index. Unsorted, CD4+ and CD8+ repertoires were examined separately, except in combined analyses, for which CD4+ and CD8+ sequences were merged in silico. Clonal expansion was defined as at least a 2-fold frequency increase after treatment relative to C1D1, with a pseudocount of 0.5 for undetected baseline clones. Singleton clones were defined as clones with 0 or 1 copy at C1D1, and non-singleton clones were defined as clones with 2 or more copies. Clones expanded in unsorted samples were annotated as CD4+, CD8+ or unknown by matching protein sequences in sorted samples from the same patient. Wilcoxon tests on paired samples were used to test changes in diversity from C1D1 to C4D1. This is the immuneACCESS table as TCRdb keeps it, with only in-frame sequences that have V and J called. A part of the clones is gone; compared with another copy, unresolved V genes explain less than half, and the rest is unexplained. V and J calls plus clone size are reproduced from that table; the DNA served to infer D and trimming. Recorded for this sample are about 18,000 clones; 80% to 85% of them occurred a single time. More than 20% of the sample rests with the top ten.

The paper as a whole reports these results and caveats: By C4D1, a significant rise was seen in CD4+ TCR diversity but not in CD8+ TCR diversity (p=0.0027 vs p=0.16), and the rise was most apparent among complete responders (p=0.02). Patients starting nivolumab less than 1 year after ASCT had lower diversity and were excluded from later analyses to avoid confounding by immune reconstitution. Trial patients achieving complete response had baseline diversity similar to newly diagnosed patients, whereas partial responders and progressors had significantly lower diversity. The study was restricted to a single clinical trial cohort, and the causes of repertoire differences, possibly disease activity or prior therapy, were left undefined. Baseline TCR diversity was reported as lower in newly diagnosed patients than in healthy donors, and lower still in relapsed/refractory patients.

A distance of 14 bases separates the germline ends of V and J, which lose 3 bases and 5 bases respectively. The germline V gene encodes CDR1 MGHRA and CDR2 YSYEKL. The CDR3, from cysteine to phenylalanine, totals 15 residues. The only DNA kept is the CDR3, 45 bases in frame from the first base. About this clone: No antigen is known for it. Nothing much larger sits one base from this clone, and base qualities are not available.

Sample time point, as interpreted from the label and publication: cycle 1 day 1 (C1D1), immediately before nivolumab initiation. All trial patients had relapsed after autologous stem cell transplantation, with cohorts A, B and C differing in prior brentuximab vedotin exposure. A total of around 60 patients with relapsed/refractory classical Hodgkin lymphoma made up the trial cohort, and each patient's best overall response was complete response, partial response or progressive disease. In the multi-cohort phase II CheckMate 205 trial, trial patients received single-agent nivolumab. An independent review committee assessed best overall response by applying the 2007 International Working Group response criteria. PBMCs from the trial were collected at three points: immediately before nivolumab initiation (C1D1), and during therapy at cycle 2 day 1 and cycle 4 day 1. Peripheral blood was collected in 8 mL Vacutainer Cell Preparation Tubes, from which PBMCs were isolated by centrifugation and then cryopreserved.

The rearranged chain carries TRBV4-1 and TRBJ2-1, and possibly TRBD1, on 5 matching bases. This TCR derives from a human donor with classical Hodgkin lymphoma. Specimen: peripheral blood mononuclear cells (PBMCs), collected at baseline. The nucleotide sequence reads TGCGCCAGCAGCCACAACGGAAAAGGGGACAATGAGCAGTTCTTC. Its product reads: CASSHNGKGDNEQFF.